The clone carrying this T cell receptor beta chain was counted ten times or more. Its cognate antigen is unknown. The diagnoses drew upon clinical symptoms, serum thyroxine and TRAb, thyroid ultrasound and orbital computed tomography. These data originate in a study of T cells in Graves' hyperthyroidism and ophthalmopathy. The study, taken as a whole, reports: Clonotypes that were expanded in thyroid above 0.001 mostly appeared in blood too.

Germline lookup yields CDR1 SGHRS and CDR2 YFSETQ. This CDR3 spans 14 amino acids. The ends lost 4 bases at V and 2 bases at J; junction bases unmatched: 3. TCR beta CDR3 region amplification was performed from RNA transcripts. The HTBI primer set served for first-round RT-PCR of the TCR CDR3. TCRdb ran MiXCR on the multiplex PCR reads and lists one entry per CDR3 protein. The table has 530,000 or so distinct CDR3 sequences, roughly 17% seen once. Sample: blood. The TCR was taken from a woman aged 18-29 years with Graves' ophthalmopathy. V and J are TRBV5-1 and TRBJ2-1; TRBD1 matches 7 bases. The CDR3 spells CASSRDSPYNEQFF. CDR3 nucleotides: TGCGCCAGCAGCCGGGACAGCCCCTACAATGAGCAGTTCTTC.